This entry features one TCR beta chain sequence. This specimen comes from a study of blood T cell repertoires in COVID-19. At the level of the study: Spain, Italy and the United States supplied samples that represented acute and convalescent COVID-19. The analysed material was cDNA or gDNA that came from T cells, B-cell-depleted T cells, or PBMCs.

CDR1 is SGHTA, CDR2 FQGNSA, per germline. The CDR3 sequence is 14 residues long. The germline V and J ends were trimmed by 2 bases and 1 base, with 9 bases remaining between them. The authors' processing: Amplification of reference gene primers was used by the study to estimate nucleated cell counts. Some clones are missing from TCRdb's copy, which holds only in-frame ones; the method was immunoSEQ multiplex PCR. V, J and clone size are those of that table, while D and trimming were read from the DNA. This sample carries hundreds of thousands of clones, more than 85% of them seen once, and the ten largest clones take roughly 0.69%.

The receptor's source is a man aged 35-49 years with acute or convalescent COVID-19. The sequenced sample was peripheral blood. The V and J genes are TRBV7-2 and TRBJ2-7; no reliable D call. CDR3 nucleotide sequence: TGTGCCAGCAGCTTACAGTACGATTCCTACGAGCAGTACTTC. This gives the protein CASSLQYDSYEQYF.